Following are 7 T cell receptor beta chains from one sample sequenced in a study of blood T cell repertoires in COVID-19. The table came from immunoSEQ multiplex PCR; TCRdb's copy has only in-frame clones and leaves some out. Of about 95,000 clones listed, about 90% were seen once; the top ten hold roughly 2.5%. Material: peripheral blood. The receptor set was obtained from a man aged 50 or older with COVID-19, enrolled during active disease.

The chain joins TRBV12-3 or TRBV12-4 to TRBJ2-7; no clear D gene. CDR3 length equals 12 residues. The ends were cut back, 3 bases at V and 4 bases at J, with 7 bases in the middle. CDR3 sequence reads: CASSFSGYEQYF. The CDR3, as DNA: TGTGCCAGCAGTTTTTCAGGTTACGAGCAGTACTTC.

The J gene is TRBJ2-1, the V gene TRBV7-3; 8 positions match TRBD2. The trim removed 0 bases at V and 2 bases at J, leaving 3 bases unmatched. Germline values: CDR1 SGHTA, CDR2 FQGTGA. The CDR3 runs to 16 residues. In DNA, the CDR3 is TGTGCCAGCAGCTTAACAGAGCGGGGGACCTACAATGAGCAGTTCTTC. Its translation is CASSLTERGTYNEQFF.

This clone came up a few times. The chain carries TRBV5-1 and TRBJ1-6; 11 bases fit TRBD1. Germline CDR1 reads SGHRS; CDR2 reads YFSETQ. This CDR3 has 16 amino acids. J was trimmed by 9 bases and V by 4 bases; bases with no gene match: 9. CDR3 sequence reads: CASSIYPGTGGSPLHF. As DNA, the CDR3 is TGCGCCAGCAGCATATACCCCGGGACAGGGGGTTCACCCCTCCACTTT.

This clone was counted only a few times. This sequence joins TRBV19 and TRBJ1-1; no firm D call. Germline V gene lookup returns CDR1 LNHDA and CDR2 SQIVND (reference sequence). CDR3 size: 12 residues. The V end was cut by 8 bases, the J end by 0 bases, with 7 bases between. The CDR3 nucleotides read TGTGCCAGTTCGGGGTTGAACACTGAAGCTTTCTTT. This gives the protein CASSGLNTEAFF.

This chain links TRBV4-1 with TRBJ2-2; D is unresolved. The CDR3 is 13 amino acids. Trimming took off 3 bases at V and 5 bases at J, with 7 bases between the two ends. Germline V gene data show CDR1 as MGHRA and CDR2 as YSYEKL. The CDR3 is CASSHRVTGELFF. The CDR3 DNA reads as TGCGCCAGCAGCCACCGAGTGACCGGGGAGCTGTTTTTT.

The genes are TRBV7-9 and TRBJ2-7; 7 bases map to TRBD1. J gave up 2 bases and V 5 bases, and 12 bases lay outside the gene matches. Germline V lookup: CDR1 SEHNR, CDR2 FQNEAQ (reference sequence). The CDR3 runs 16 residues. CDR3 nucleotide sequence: TGTGCCAGCAGCCTGGCTCCGGGACAGTTAACCTACGAGCAGTACTTC. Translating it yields CASSLAPGQLTYEQYF.

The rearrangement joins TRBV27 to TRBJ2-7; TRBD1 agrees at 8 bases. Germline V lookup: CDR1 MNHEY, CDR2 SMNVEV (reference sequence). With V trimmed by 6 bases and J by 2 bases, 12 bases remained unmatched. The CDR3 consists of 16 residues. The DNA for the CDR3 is TGTGCCAGCAGAAAAGTCCGGGACAGGAGAGCCTACGAGCAGTACTTC. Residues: CASRKVRDRRAYEQYF.